Included here is one T cell receptor beta chain sequence, with context. The specificity of this receptor is unknown. Base quality data are lacking; no much larger clone is found one base away. The sample originates from a study of blood T cell repertoires in COVID-19 (dated by TCRdb to about 2020). Context from the whole study: Collaborator samples came from the United States, Italy and Spain and covered acute and convalescent phases of COVID-19. The prospective study material was composed of cDNA or gDNA derived from T cells, B-cell-depleted T cells, or PBMCs. The dataset comprised deeply sampled blood TCRbeta repertoires from subjects exposed to, actively infected with, or recovered from COVID-19. The repertoires were released in a freely available public database meant as a resource for research on the immune response to SARS-CoV-2. Samples were obtained from the ongoing ImmuneRACE study (first 160 participants) and from 950 to 1,500 subjects provided by 6 global collaborators. Nearly every sample came with metadata listing a de-identified subject ID, COVID-19 status, age in years and sex. Where HLA class I and class II types were available, the types were taken from metadata supplied by the sample provider, not from assay-based typing. What the work shows at the level of the full study, not this receptor alone: The quantity of clinical and demographic metadata differed by source and by participant and was supplied without curation.

The immunoSEQ Assay, a bias-controlled multiplex PCR, was used to amplify TCRbeta CDR3 regions from genomic DNA. Regarding the original processing steps: Within the assay, amplification of reference gene primers was used to estimate how many nucleated cells each sample contained. To quantify the absolute abundance of each unique TCRbeta CDR3 rearrangement, sequence reads were collapsed and filtered. For each sample, productive Simpson clonality was calculated by taking the square root of Simpson's diversity index across productive rearrangements. Not all clones reach the TCRdb copy of this immuneACCESS table, which keeps in-frame sequences only. Checked studies attribute under half of the gap to unresolved V genes and leave the rest unexplained. The D gene and trimming were derived from the DNA, and the V and J assignments and clone size from that table. The sample data list 300,000 to 350,000 clones, and more than 80% of these were observed just once. 6.8% of the sample comes from the top ten.

The CDR3, from cysteine to phenylalanine, totals 18 residues. The retained sequence is limited to the CDR3, 54 bases, with the frame set at the first base. CDR1 SGHKS and CDR2 YYEKEE are derived from the germline V gene (reference sequence). V trim: 0 bases; J trim: 5 bases; unmatched bases: 9. One collaborating source in Seattle enrolled patients during active infection and followed them longitudinally through the course of disease. Whole blood was collected in K2EDTA tubes by collaborating institutions according to the institutions' own protocols. For TCRbeta analysis, collaborator samples were shipped as frozen whole blood, as isolated PBMCs, or as DNA extracted from either sample type.

The V and J genes are TRBV5-5 and TRBJ2-5, and TRBD2 matches 14 of the central bases. Sequenced sample: peripheral blood. The source of this sequence is a woman younger than 45 with COVID-19, enrolled during active disease. The DNA sequence follows: TGTGCCAGCAGCTTGGGACTAGCGGGAGGGCTGAGTTGGGAGACCCAGTACTTC. Translated, it gives CASSLGLAGGLSWETQYF.